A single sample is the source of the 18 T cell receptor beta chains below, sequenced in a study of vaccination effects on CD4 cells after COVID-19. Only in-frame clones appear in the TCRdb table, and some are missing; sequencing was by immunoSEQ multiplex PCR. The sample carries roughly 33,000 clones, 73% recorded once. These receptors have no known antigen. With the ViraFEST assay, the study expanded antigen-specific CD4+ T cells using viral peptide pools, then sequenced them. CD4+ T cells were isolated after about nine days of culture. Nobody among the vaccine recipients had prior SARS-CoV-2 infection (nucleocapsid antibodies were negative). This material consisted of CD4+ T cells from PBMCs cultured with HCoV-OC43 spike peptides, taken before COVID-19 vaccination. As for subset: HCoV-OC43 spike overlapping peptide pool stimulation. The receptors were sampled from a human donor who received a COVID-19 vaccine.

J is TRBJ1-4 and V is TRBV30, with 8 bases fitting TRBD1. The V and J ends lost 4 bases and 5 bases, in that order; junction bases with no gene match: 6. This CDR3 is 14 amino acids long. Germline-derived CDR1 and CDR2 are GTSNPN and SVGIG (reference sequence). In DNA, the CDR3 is TGTGCCTGGAACTCCGGGACAGGAAATGAAAAACTGTTTTTT. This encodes CAWNSGTGNEKLFF.

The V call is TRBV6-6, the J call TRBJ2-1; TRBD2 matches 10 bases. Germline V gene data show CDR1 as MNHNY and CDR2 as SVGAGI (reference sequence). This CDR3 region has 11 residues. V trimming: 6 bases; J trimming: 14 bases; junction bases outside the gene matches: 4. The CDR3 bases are TGTGCCAGCAGCCTAGCGGGGGTAGAGTTCTTC. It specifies CASSLAGVEFF.

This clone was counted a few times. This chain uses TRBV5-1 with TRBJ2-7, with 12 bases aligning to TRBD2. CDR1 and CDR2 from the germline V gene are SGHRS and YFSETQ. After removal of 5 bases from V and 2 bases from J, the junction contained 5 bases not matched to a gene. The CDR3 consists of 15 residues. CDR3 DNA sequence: TGCGCCAGCAGTTACGGACTAGCGGGGACCTACGAGCAGTACTTC. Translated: CASSYGLAGTYEQYF.

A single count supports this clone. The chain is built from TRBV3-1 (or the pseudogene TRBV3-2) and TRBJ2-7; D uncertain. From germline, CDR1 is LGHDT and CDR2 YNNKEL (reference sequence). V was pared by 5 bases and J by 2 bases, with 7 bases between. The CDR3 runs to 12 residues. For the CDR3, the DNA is TGTGCCAGCAGCAACCCTCCCTACGAGCAGTACTTC. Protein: CASSNPPYEQYF.

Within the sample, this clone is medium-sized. The CDR3 spells CASSRTDGGGYTF. CDR3 bases: TGTGCCAGCAGCCGGACAGACGGCGGCGGCTACACCTTC. This sequence joins TRBV3-1 (or the pseudogene TRBV3-2) and TRBJ1-2; D is possibly TRBD1 (6 bases). Trimming pared 4 bases from V and 8 bases from J, leaving 14 bases between. CDR3 size: 13 residues. The germline V gene encodes CDR1 LGHDT and CDR2 YNNKEL (reference sequence).

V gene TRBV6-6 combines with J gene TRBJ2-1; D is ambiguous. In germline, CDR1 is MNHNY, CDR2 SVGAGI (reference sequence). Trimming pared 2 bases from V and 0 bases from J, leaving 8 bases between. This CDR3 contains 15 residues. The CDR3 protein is CASSYPPGSYNEQFF. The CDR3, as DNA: TGTGCCAGCAGTTACCCCCCCGGCTCCTACAATGAGCAGTTCTTC.

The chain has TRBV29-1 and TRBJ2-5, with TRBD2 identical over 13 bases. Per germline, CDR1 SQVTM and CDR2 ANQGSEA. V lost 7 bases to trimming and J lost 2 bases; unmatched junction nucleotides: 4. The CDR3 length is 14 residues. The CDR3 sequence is CSASLAGGQETQYF. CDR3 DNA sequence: TGCAGCGCCTCACTAGCGGGGGGGCAAGAGACCCAGTACTTC.

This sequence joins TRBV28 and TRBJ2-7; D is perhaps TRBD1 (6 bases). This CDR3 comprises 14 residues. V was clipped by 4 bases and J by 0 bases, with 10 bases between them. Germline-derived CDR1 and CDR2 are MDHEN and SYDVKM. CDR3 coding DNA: TGTGCCAGCAGTTACTGGACAGACTCCTACGAGCAGTACTTC. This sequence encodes CASSYWTDSYEQYF.

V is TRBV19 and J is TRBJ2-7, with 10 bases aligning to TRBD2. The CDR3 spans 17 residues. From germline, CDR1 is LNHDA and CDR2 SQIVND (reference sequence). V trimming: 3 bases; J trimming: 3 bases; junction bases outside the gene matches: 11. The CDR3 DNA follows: TGTGCCAGTAGTATGCCTAGCGGGAGATTCGGGGGCTACGAGCAGTACTTC. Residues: CASSMPSGRFGGYEQYF.

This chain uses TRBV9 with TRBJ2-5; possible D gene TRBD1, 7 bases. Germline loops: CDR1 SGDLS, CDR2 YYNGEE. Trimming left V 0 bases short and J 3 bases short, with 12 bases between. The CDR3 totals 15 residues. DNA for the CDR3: TGTGCCAGCAGCGTAGCTCCAGGGGGGAAAGAGACCCAGTACTTC. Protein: CASSVAPGGKETQYF.

The CDR3 coding sequence is TGTGCCAGCAGTGAACTAGCGGGGGGGTACAATGAGCAGTTCTTC. The encoded protein is CASSELAGGYNEQFF. The chain has TRBV6-1 and TRBJ2-1; 12 positions agree with TRBD2. The germline V gene encodes CDR1 MNHNS and CDR2 SASEGT. The trim removed 2 bases at V and 4 bases at J, leaving 0 bases unmatched. The length of the CDR3 is 15 residues.

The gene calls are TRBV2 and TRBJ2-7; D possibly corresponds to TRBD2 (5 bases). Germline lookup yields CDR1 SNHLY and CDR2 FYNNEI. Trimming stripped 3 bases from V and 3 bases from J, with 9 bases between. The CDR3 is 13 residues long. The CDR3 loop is CASSERAGYEQYF. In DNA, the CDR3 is TGTGCCAGCAGTGAGCGGGCAGGCTACGAGCAGTACTTC. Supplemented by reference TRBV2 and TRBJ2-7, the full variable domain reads EPEVTQTPSHQVTQMGQEVILRCVPISNHLYFYWYRQILGQKVEFLVSFYNNEISEKSEIFDDQFSVERPDGSNFTLKIRSTKLEDSAMYFCASSERAGYEQYFGPGTRLTVT.

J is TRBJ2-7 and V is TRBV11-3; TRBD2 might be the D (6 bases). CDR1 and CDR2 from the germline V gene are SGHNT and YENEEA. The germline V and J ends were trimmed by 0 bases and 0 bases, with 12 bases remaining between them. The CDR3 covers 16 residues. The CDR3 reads CASSLERGGGSYEQYF. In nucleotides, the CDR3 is TGTGCCAGCAGCTTAGAGCGGGGTGGGGGCTCCTACGAGCAGTACTTC.

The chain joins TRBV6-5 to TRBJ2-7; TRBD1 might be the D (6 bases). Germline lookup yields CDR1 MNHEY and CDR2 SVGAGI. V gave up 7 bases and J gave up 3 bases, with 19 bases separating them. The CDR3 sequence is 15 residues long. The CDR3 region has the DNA TGTGCCAGCACGTCCCGGGACATTCCCCTCTACGAGCAGTACTTC. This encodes CASTSRDIPLYEQYF.

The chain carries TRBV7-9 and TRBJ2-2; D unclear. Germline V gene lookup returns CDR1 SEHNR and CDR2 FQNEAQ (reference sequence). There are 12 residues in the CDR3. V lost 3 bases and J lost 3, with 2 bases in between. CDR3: CASSFYTGELFF. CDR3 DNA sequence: TGTGCCAGCAGCTTTTACACCGGGGAGCTGTTTTTT.

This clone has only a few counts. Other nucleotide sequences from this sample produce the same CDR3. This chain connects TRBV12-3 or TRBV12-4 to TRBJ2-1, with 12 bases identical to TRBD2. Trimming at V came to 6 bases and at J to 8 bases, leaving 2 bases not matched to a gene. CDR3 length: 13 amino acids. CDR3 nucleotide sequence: TGTGCCAGCAGGCGACTAGCGGGAGATGAGCAGTTCTTC. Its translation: CASRRLAGDEQFF.

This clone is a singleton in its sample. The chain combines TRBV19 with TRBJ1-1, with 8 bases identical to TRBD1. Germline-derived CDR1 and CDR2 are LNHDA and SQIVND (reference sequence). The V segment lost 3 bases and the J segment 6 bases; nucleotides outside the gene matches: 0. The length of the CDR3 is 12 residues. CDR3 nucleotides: TGTGCCAGTAGTATCAGGGGGCCTGAAGCTTTCTTT. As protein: CASSIRGPEAFF.

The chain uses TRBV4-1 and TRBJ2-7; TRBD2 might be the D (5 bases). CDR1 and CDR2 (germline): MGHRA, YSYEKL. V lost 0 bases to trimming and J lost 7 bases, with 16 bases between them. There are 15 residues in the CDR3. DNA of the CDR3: TGCGCCAGCAGCCAAGATCAATCGGGGTTGAGGGAGCAGTACTTC. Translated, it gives CASSQDQSGLREQYF.